A few counts support the clone carrying this TCR beta chain. Its antigen is not known. This record comes from a study of T cell repertoires in cytomegalovirus infection. On the study more broadly: It was the public TCR beta signatures that indicated both CMV infection and matching HLA type. Study-wide results and limits: The study identified carriers of CMV plus the relevant HLA from cumulative public TCR beta family frequency. Predominance within the ex vivo response was attributable to HLA-C-restricted CMV-specific TCR beta clonotypes.

TCRdb reanalysed the reads using MiXCR and keeps one entry per CDR3 protein. The data hold some 800,000 distinct CDR3 sequences, with approximately 29% observed a single time. Per germline, CDR1 MDHEN and CDR2 SYDVKM. The CDR3 contains 16 residues. The V segment lost 7 bases and the J segment 5 bases; nucleotides outside the gene matches: 15. The chain carries TRBV28 and TRBJ1-2; TRBD1 matches 8 bases. This receptor was identified in a human donor in good health (CMV status not recorded). Some clones in this sample may be carry-over from other donors' samples. The specimen was cultured CD8+ T cells from PBMCs, collected from culture after CMV antigen stimulation. The CDR3 region is CASTTLWTGLGYGYTF. The CDR3 nucleotides read TGTGCCAGCACCACCTTATGGACAGGGTTAGGGTATGGCTACACCTTC.